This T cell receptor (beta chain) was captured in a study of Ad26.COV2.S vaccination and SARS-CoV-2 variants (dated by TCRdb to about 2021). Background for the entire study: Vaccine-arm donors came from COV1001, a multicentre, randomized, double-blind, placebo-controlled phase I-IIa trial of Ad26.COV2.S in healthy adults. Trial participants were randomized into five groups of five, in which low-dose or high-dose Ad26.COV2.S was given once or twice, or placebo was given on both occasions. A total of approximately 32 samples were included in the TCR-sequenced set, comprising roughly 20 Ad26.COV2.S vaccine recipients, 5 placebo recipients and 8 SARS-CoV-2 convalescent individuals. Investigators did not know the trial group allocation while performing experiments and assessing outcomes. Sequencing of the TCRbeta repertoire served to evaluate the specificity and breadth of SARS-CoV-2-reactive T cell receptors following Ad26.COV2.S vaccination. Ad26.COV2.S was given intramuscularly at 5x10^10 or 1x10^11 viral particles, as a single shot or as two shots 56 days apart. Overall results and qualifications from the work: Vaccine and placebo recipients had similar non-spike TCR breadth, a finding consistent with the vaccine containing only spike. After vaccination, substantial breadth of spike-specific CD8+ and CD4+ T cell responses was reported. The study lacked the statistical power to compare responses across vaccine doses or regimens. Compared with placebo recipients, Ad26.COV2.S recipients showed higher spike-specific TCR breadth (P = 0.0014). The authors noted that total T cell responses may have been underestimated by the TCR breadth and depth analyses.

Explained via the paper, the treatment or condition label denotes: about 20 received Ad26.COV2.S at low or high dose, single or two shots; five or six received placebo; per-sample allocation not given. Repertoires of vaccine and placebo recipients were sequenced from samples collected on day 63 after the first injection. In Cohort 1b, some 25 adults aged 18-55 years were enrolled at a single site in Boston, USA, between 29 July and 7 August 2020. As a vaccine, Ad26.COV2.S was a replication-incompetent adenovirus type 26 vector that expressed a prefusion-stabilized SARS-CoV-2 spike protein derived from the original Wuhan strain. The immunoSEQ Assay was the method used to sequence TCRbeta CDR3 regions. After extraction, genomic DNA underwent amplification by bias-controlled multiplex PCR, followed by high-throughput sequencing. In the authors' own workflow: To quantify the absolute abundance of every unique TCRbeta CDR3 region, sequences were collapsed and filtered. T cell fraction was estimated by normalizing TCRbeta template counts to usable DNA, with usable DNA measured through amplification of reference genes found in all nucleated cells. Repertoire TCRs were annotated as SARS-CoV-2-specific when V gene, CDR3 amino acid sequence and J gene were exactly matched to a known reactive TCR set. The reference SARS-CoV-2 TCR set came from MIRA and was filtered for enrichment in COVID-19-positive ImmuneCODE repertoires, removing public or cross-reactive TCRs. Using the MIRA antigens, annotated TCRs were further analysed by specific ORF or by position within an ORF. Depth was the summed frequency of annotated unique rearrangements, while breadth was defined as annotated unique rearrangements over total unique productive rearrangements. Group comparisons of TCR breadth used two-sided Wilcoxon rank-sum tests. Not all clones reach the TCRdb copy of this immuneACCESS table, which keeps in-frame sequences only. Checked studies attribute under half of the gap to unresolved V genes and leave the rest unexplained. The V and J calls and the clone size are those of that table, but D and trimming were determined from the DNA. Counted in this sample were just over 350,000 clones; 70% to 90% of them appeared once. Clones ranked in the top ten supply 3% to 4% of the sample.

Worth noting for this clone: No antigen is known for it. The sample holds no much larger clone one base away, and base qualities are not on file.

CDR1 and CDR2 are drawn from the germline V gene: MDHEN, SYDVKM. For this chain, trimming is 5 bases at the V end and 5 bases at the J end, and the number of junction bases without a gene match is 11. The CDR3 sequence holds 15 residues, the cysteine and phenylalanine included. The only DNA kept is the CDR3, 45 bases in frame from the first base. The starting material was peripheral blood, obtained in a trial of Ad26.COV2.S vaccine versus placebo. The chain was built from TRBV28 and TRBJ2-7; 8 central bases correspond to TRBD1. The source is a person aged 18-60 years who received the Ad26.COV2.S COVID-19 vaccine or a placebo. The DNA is TGTGCCAGCAGTCCGACAGGACAGGGACGGAACGAGCAGTACTTC. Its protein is CASSPTGQGRNEQYF.